These 2 T cell receptor beta chains were all obtained from the same sample, sequenced in a study of cytomegalovirus exposure and HLA in healthy donors (dated by TCRdb to the late 2010s). Receptors were amplified or captured by the immunoSEQ multiplex PCR assay. TCRdb re-hosts the immuneACCESS table, in-frame sequences only. Its copies lack some clones; in the studies checked, an unresolved V gene accounts for under half of them, and the cause for the rest is not known. The sample records 73,000 or so clones, 94% of which are singletons. The ten largest make up approximately 3% of the sample. Sequencing input: PBMCs. These TCRs come from a woman between 18 and 29 years old in good health and CMV-seropositive.

This clone was seen just once. The chain employs TRBV2 and TRBJ2-7, with D possibly being TRBD1 (6 bases). Germline values: CDR1 SNHLY, CDR2 FYNNEI. V was cut by 8 bases and J by 1 base, with 12 bases left in between. The CDR3 spans 13 residues. This chain's CDR3 is CASYPGQSYEQYF. The DNA for the CDR3 is TGTGCCAGCTACCCGGGACAATCCTACGAGCAGTACTTC.

This clone occurred once. The chain is built from TRBV11-2 and TRBJ1-1; 7 nucleotides line up with TRBD1. The V gene end was trimmed by 4 bases and the J gene end by 1 base; junction bases not matched to a gene: 3. The CDR3 has 14 amino acids. Germline CDR1 is SGHAT and CDR2 is FQNNGV. The CDR3 here is CASSSRQGNTEAFF. The DNA of the CDR3 is TGTGCCAGCAGCTCCCGACAGGGGAACACTGAAGCTTTCTTT.